This T cell receptor (beta chain) comes out of a study of blood T cell repertoires in COVID-19. Study-wide background: Samples came from the United States, Italy and Spain, spanning acute and convalescent COVID-19. T cells, B-cell-depleted T cells, or PBMCs provided the cDNA or gDNA that served as material.

In the original workflow: Amplification of reference gene primers was used by the study to estimate nucleated cell counts. Repertoires were generated with immunoSEQ multiplex PCR, while TCRdb's copy carries only in-frame clones and drops some. D and trimming were read from the DNA, whereas the V and J calls and clone size are those reported in that table. Of 200,000 to 300,000 clones detected, 84% appear once; the ten largest clones hold 4.2%. CDR3 length equals 14 residues. Looked up from germline, CDR1 is MNHNS and CDR2 is SASEGT. V was cut by 5 bases and J by 5 bases, with 12 bases left in between.

The rearrangement joins TRBV6-1 to TRBJ1-4; maybe TRBD1 (6 bases). This TCR came from a man aged 55 to 70 with acute or convalescent COVID-19. Sequencing was performed on peripheral blood. CDR3 sequence reads: CASSPGGANEKLFF. The CDR3, as DNA: TGTGCCAGCAGTCCCGGGGGGGCCAATGAAAAACTGTTTTTT.